Listed below are T cell receptor beta chains from one sample, sequenced in a study of siplizumab effects on memory and regulatory T cells. Libraries were prepared by immunoSEQ multiplex PCR; TCRdb keeps only in-frame clonotypes and omits some of them. This sample has some 100,000 clones, with 94% found just once. The sample consisted of Tregs sorted from blood. The receptor set was obtained from a human donor in good health. Both conserved end residues are part of each CDR3. A D gene is named only where the DNA matches it firmly. Expanded clones get a size class; other rows say once, few or many, or leave the size out.

TRBJ2-1	-	TRBD2	TRBV19	TGTGCCAGTAGTATAGGTAGCGGGAGGCATTACAATGAGCAGTTCTTC	CASSIGSGRHYNEQFF
TRBJ1-1	-	-	TRBV27	TGTGCCAGCAGTTTTCGAAGTGGCACTGAAGCTTTCTTT	CASSFRSGTEAFF
TRBJ2-1	-	-	TRBV27	TGTGCCAGCAGTGTGGGGACCGGGAGTGGCTACAATGAGCAGTTCTTC	CASSVGTGSGYNEQFF
TRBJ1-5	-	-	TRBV19	TGTGCCAGTAGACAGACAGCGTTACATCAGCCCCAGCATTTT	CASRQTALHQPQHF
TRBJ1-5	-	TRBD1	TRBV28	TGTGCCAGCAGATCGACAGGGCGCGGACAGCCCCAGCATTTT	CASRSTGRGQPQHF
TRBJ2-2	-	-	TRBV19	TGTGCCAGTAGTATACCTGGTCCGAACACCGGGGAGCTGTTTTTT	CASSIPGPNTGELFF
TRBJ1-4	-	-	TRBV7-3	TGTGCCATCTATCTGACCGGGACCGCGTCTAATGAAAAACTGTTTTTT	CAIYLTGTASNEKLFF
TRBJ1-4	-	-	TRBV18	TGTGCCAGCTCACCGCAGGTAGATAATGAAAAACTGTTTTTT	CASSPQVDNEKLFF
TRBJ1-2	-	TRBD1	TRBV5-6	TGTGCCAGCAGCTGGACAGGGGCCTATGGCTACACCTTC	CASSWTGAYGYTF
TRBJ2-7	-	TRBD1	TRBV2	TGTGCCAGCAGGGACAGGGTAGGCTCCTACGAGCAGTACTTC	CASRDRVGSYEQYF
TRBJ1-1	few	-	TRBV20-1	TGCAGTGCTAATAATGAGGCTGAAGCTTTCTTT	CSANNEAEAFF
TRBJ2-5	-	-	TRBV6-5	TGTGCCAGCAGTCTACGAGAAGGCCTGGGGGAGACCCAGTACTTC	CASSLREGLGETQYF
TRBJ1-1	-	-	TRBV27	TGTGCCAGCAGTAACCGGAGGGACACGAAGCGAGCTGAAGCTTTCTTT	CASSNRRDTKRAEAFF
TRBJ2-3	-	-	TRBV19	TGTGCCAGCAACTATAGGGGAACAGATACGCAGTATTTT	CASNYRGTDTQYF
TRBJ2-1	-	TRBD2	TRBV10-3	TGTGCCATCAGTGCGCTTAGCGGGAGACTCTTGGGCAATGAGCAGTTCTTC	CAISALSGRLLGNEQFF
TRBJ2-6	once	-	TRBV6-5	TGTGCCAGCAGTTACGGCGTCCTGACTTTC	CASSYGVLTF
TRBJ2-7	-	TRBD2	TRBV6-1	TGTGCCGTTTTACTAGCGGGCTACGAGCAGTACTTC	CAVLLAGYEQYF
TRBJ2-1	-	TRBD2	TRBV6-6	TGTGCCAGCAGATTCCATAGGACTAGCGGTTACAATGAGCAGTTCTTC	CASRFHRTSGYNEQFF
TRBJ2-2	-	TRBD1	TRBV7-6	TGTGCCAGCAGCCCAACAGGGGGCGTCCCGGTCACCGGGGAGCTGTTTTTT	CASSPTGGVPVTGELFF
TRBJ1-2	-	-	TRBV19	TGTGCCAGTAGTGGGCGCCTGGCTAACTATGGCTACACCTTC	CASSGRLANYGYTF
TRBJ1-3	-	TRBD1	TRBV9	TGTGCCAGCAGCGTAGGGGACAGGGGTTCATTCTCTGGAAACACCATATATTTT	CASSVGDRGSFSGNTIYF
TRBJ2-1	-	TRBD2	TRBV5-1	TGCGCCAGCAGACCGACTAGCGGGGGAGGCCATGAGCAGTTCTTC	CASRPTSGGGHEQFF
TRBJ2-1	-	TRBD2	TRBV14	TGTGCCAGCAGCCATTTCCTAGCGGTCACCTACAATGAGCAGTTCTTC	CASSHFLAVTYNEQFF
TRBJ2-7	-	-	TRBV5-6	TGTGCCAGCAGCTTTAACGGCGAGCAGTACTTC	CASSFNGEQYF
TRBJ1-2	-	TRBD1	TRBV28	TGTGCCAGTGGACAGGGGGCTTTGGACTATGGCTACACCTTC	CASGQGALDYGYTF
TRBJ2-7	-	TRBD1	TRBV19	TGTGCCAGTAGCCCACTGACCGGGACAGGGATCTACGAGCAGTACTTC	CASSPLTGTGIYEQYF
TRBJ1-1	-	-	TRBV28	TGTGCCAGCAGTTTGCCGTCCACTGAAGCTTTCTTT	CASSLPSTEAFF
TRBJ2-1	-	-	TRBV7-3	TGTGCCAGCAGCCTAACTGCCTCTCGCTCCTACAATGAGCAGTTCTTC	CASSLTASRSYNEQFF
TRBJ1-2	-	-	TRBV5-1	TGCGCCAGCAGCCCCCCAGGACAAATTATCCAGTATGGCTACACCTTC	CASSPPGQIIQYGYTF